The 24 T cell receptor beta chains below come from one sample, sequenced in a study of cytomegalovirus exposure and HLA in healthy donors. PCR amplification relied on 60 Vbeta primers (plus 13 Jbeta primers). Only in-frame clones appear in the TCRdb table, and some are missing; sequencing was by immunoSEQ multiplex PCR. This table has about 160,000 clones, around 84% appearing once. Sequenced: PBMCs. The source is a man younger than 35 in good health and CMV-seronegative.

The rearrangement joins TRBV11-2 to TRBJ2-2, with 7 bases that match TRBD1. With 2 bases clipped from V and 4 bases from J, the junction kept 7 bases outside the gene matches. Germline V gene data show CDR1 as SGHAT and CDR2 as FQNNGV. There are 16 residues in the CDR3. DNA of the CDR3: TGTGCCAGCAGCTTACCCACAGGGGTGGGCACCGGGGAGCTGTTTTTT. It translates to CASSLPTGVGTGELFF.

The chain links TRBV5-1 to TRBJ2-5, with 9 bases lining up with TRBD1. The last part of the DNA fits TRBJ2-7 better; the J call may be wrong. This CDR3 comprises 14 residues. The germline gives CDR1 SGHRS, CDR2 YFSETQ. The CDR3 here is CASSPSGTGYEQYF. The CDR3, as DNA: TGCGCCAGCAGCCCTTCCGGGACAGGGTACGAGCAGTACTTC.

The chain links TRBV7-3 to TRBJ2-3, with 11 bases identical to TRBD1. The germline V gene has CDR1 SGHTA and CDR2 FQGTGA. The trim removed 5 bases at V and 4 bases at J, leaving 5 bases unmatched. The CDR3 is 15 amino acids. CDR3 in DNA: TGTGCCAGCAGCGGACGGACAGGGGGCGCAGATACGCAGTATTTT. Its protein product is CASSGRTGGADTQYF.

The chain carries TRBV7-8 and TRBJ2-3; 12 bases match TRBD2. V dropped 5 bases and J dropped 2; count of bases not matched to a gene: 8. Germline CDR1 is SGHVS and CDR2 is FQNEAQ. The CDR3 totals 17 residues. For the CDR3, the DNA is TGTGCCAGCAGCAACCGACTAGCGGGAGTTCCCACAGATACGCAGTATTTT. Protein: CASSNRLAGVPTDTQYF.

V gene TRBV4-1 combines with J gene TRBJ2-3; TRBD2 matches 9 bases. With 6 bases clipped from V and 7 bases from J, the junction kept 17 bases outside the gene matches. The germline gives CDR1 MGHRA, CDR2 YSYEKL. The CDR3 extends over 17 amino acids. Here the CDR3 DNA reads TGCGCCAGCAGTACCTCCGGGGGAGCGGGGGGCCTAAATACGCAGTATTTT. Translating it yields CASSTSGGAGGLNTQYF.

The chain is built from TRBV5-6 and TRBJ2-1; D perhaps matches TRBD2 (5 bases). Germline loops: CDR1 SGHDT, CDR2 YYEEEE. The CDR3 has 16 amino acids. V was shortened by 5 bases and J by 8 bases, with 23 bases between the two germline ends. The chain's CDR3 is CASRSGAARRRDEQFF. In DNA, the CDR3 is TGTGCCAGCAGATCCGGAGCGGCGAGGCGTAGGGATGAGCAGTTCTTC.

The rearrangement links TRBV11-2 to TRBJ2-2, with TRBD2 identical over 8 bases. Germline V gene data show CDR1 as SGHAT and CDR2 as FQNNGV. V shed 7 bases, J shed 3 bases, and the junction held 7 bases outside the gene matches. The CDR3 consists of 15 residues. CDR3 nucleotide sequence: TGTGCCAGCACCCGGGGGGGATCGGACACCGGGGAGCTGTTTTTT. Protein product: CASTRGGSDTGELFF.

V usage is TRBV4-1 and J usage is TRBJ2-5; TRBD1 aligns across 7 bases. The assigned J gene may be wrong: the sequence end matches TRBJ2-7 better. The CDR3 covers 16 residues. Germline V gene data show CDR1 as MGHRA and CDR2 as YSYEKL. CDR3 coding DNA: TGCGCCAGCAGCCAAGGTTCGGCAGGGGGTTCCTACGAGCAGTACTTC. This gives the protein CASSQGSAGGSYEQYF.

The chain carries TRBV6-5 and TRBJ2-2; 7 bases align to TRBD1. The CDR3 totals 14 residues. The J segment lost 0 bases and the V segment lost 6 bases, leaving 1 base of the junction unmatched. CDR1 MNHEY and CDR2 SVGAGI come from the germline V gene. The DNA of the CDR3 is TGTGCCAGCAGCGGGACAGCGAACACCGGGGAGCTGTTTTTT. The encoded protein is CASSGTANTGELFF.

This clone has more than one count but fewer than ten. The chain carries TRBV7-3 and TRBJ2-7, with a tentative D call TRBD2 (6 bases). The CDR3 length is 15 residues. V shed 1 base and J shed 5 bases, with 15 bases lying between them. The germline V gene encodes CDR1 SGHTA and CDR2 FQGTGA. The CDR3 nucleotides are TGTGCCAGCAGCTTAATGGGCGGGAACGGAGACGAGCAGTACTTC. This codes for CASSLMGGNGDEQYF.

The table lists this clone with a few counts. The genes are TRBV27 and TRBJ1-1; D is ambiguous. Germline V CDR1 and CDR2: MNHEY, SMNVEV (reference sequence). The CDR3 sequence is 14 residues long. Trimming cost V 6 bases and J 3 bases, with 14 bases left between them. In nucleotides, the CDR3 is TGTGCCAGCAGGCAAGATTGGCAGTACACTGAAGCTTTCTTT. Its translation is CASRQDWQYTEAFF.

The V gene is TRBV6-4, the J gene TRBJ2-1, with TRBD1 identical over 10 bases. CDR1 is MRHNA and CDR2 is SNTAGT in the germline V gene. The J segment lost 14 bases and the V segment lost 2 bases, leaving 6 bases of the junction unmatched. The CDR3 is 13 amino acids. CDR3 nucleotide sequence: TGTGCCAGCAGTGACCTTGGGACAGGGGCCAAGTTCTTC. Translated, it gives CASSDLGTGAKFF.

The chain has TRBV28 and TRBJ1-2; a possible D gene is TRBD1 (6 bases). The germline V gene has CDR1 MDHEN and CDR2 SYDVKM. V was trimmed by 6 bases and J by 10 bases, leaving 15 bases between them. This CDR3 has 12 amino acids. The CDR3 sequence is CASSQGTKYYTF. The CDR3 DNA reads TGTGCCAGCAGCCAGGGGACTAAATACTACACCTTC.

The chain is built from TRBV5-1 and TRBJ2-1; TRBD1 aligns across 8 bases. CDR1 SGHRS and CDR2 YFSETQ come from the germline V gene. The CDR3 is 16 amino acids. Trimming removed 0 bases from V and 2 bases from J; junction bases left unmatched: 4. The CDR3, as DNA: TGCGCCAGCAGCTTGGAAGGGACAGGTACCTACAATGAGCAGTTCTTC. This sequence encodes CASSLEGTGTYNEQFF.

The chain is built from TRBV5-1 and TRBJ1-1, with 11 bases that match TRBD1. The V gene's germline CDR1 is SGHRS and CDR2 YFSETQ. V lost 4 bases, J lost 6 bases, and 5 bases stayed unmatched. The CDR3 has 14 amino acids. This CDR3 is CASSGQGALPEAFF. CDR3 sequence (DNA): TGCGCCAGCAGCGGACAGGGGGCGCTTCCTGAAGCTTTCTTT. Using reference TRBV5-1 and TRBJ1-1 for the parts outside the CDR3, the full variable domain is KAGVTQTPRYLIKTRGQQVTLSCSPISGHRSVSWYQQTPGQGLQFLFEYFSETQRNKGNFPGRFSGRQFSNSRSEMNVSTLELGDSALYLCASSGQGALPEAFFGQGTRLTVV.

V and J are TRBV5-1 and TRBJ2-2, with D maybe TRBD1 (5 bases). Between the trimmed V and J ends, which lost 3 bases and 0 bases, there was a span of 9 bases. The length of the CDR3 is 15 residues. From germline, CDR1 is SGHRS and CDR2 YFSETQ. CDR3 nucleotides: TGCGCCAGCAGCTCTCAGGGCGCGAACACCGGGGAGCTGTTTTTT. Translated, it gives CASSSQGANTGELFF.

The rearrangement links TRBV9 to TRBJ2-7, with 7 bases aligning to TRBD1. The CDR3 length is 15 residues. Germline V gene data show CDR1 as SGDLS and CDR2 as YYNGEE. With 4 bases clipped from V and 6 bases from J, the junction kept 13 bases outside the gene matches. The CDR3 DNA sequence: TGTGCCAGCAGCACAAAACCGGGACAGCTTCGCGAGCAGTACTTC. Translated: CASSTKPGQLREQYF.

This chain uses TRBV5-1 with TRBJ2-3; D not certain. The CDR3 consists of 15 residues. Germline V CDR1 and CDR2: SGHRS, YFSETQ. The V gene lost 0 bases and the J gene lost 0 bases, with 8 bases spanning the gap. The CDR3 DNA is TGCGCCAGCAGCTTGGAGAGGTCCAGCACAGATACGCAGTATTTT. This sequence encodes CASSLERSSTDTQYF.

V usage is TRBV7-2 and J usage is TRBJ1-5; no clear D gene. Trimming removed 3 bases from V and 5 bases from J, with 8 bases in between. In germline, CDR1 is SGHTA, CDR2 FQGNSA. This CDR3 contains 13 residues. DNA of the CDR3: TGTGCCAGCAGCTTTAGTCGGTATCAGCCCCAGCATTTT. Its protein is CASSFSRYQPQHF.

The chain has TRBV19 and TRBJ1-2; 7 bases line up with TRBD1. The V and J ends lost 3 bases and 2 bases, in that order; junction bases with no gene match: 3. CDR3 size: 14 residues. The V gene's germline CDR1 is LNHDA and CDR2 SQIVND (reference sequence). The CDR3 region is CASSIGTVNYGYTF. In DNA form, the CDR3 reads TGTGCCAGTAGTATTGGGACAGTCAACTATGGCTACACCTTC.

The CDR3 DNA reads as TGTGCCAGCAGCGCGTCAGGGGGCGGGCAGTACTTC. It specifies CASSASGGGQYF. This chain links TRBV9 with TRBJ2-7, with 8 bases identical to TRBD1. Germline loops: CDR1 SGDLS, CDR2 YYNGEE. CDR3 length equals 12 residues. V dropped 3 bases and J dropped 9; count of bases not matched to a gene: 5.

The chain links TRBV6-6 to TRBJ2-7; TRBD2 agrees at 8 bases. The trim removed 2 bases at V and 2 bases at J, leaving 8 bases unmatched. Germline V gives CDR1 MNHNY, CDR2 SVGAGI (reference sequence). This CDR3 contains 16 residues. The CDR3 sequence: CASSYIPSGLPYEQYF. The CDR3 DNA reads TGTGCCAGCAGTTACATCCCTAGCGGGCTTCCCTACGAGCAGTACTTC.

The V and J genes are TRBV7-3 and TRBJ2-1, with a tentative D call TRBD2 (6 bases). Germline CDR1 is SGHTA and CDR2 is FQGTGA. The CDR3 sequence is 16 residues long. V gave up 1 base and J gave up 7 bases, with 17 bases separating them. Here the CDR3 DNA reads TGTGCCAGCAGCTTAATGGAGGGACGTAAGACAAATGAGCAGTTCTTC. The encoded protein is CASSLMEGRKTNEQFF.

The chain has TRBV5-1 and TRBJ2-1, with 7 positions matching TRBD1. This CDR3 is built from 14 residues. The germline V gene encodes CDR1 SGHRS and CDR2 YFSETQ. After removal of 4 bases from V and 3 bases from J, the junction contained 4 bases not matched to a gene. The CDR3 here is CASSPGTDYNEQFF. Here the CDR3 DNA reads TGCGCCAGCAGCCCCGGGACAGACTACAATGAGCAGTTCTTC. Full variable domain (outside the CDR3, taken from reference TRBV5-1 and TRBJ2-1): KAGVTQTPRYLIKTRGQQVTLSCSPISGHRSVSWYQQTPGQGLQFLFEYFSETQRNKGNFPGRFSGRQFSNSRSEMNVSTLELGDSALYLCASSPGTDYNEQFFGPGTRLTVL.